This TCR beta chain was observed in a study of blood T cell repertoires in COVID-19 (dated by TCRdb to 2019 to 2021). With regard to the full study: Samples covering the acute and convalescent phases of COVID-19 were provided by collaborators in the United States, Italy and Spain. Sample metadata almost always included a de-identified subject ID, COVID-19 status, age in years and sex. Deeply sampled blood TCRbeta repertoires from subjects exposed to, actively infected with, or recovered from COVID-19 were included in the dataset. The prospective study material was composed of cDNA or gDNA derived from T cells, B-cell-depleted T cells, or PBMCs. The samples were drawn from two sources: the first 160 participants of the ongoing ImmuneRACE study, and 1,000 to 1,500 subjects contributed by 6 global collaborators. The repertoires were made available in a free public database intended to serve as a resource for research on the immune response to SARS-CoV-2. Where HLA class I and class II types were available, the types were taken from metadata supplied by the sample provider, not from assay-based typing.

V drops 2 bases and J drops 4 bases, leaving 7 bases in between. From a lookup of the germline V gene, CDR1 and CDR2 are KGHSH and LQKENI. Inclusive of the bounding cysteine and phenylalanine, the CDR3 is 13 residues long. Of all the DNA, just the CDR3 is kept, 39 bases in frame from base 1. TCRbeta CDR3 regions were amplified from genomic DNA by means of the immunoSEQ Assay, a bias-controlled multiplex PCR. As for how the authors treated the data: The number of nucleated cells in each sample was estimated by amplification of reference gene primers within the assay. Sequence reads were collapsed and filtered to measure the absolute abundance of every unique TCRbeta CDR3 rearrangement. For each sample, productive Simpson clonality was calculated as the square root of Simpson's diversity index over productive rearrangements. This is the immuneACCESS table as TCRdb keeps it, with only in-frame sequences that have V and J called. A part of the clones is gone; compared with another copy, unresolved V genes explain less than half, and the rest is unexplained. D and trimming come from the DNA, and the V and J calls and clone size come from that table. In all, the sample holds over 25,000 clones, and approximately 86% of those were seen once. The biggest ten clones account for roughly 15% of the sample.

The paper's findings and limits, for the study overall: The amount of clinical and demographic metadata varied by source and participant and was provided uncurated.

Comment on this clone: Its antigen is not yet known. Base qualities are not at hand, and no much larger clone is one base apart.

Collaborating institutions collected whole blood in K2EDTA tubes following their own protocols. For TCRbeta analysis, collaborators shipped samples as frozen whole blood, isolated PBMCs, or DNA extracted from either of those sample types. The rearranged chain carries TRBV18 and TRBJ2-3, with TRBD1 as a weak D call on 6 bases. The sequencing input was peripheral blood. This receptor was taken from a man aged 70-80 years with acute or convalescent COVID-19. CDR3 loop: CASSPGGADTQYF. In nucleotides, the sequence is TGTGCCAGCTCACCAGGGGGCGCAGATACGCAGTATTTT.